The 29 T cell receptor beta chains listed next were all sequenced from one sample in a study of blood T cell repertoires in COVID-19. Profiled with immunoSEQ multiplex PCR; TCRdb holds only in-frame clones, not every one. This sample has just under 350,000 clones, with 65% to 85% found just once. The sequenced sample was peripheral blood. These TCRs come from a man aged 30 to 45 with active or convalescent COVID-19.

The chain couples TRBV6-5 to TRBJ1-3; perhaps TRBD1 as D (6 bases). The V end was cut by 6 bases, the J end by 3 bases, with 9 bases between. Germline V gene data show CDR1 as MNHEY and CDR2 as SVGAGI. CDR3 length: 13 amino acids. The CDR3 here is CASSLDSGNTIYF. In DNA, the CDR3 is TGTGCCAGCAGCTTGGACAGTGGAAACACCATATATTTT.

The chain uses TRBV4-1 and TRBJ2-7; perhaps TRBD2 as D (5 bases). CDR3 length: 15 residues. Germline CDR1 MGHRA, CDR2 YSYEKL. V shed 0 bases and J shed 4 bases, with 13 bases lying between them. The CDR3 DNA follows: TGCGCCAGCAGCCAAGATCGGGATAGATTTTACGAGCAGTACTTC. Its protein is CASSQDRDRFYEQYF.

Concerning this clone: Other DNA sequences of this sample code for an identical CDR3. This CDR3 reads CASSLEQQETQYF. The CDR3 nucleotides read TGTGCCAGCAGTTTGGAACAGCAAGAGACCCAGTACTTC. J is TRBJ2-5 and V is TRBV28; D uncertain. The CDR3 length is 13 residues. V lost 3 bases and J 2 bases, leaving 7 bases between the germline ends. Germline V lookup: CDR1 MDHEN, CDR2 SYDVKM.

The chain joins TRBV18 to TRBJ1-4; D is possibly TRBD1 (5 bases). CDR1 and CDR2 from the germline V gene are KGHSH and LQKENI. The CDR3 is made up of 14 amino acids. Trimming took off 3 bases at V and 2 bases at J, with 7 bases between the two ends. The CDR3 DNA is TGTGCCAGCTCACCGGGGGGTACTAATGAAAAACTGTTTTTT. Encoded protein: CASSPGGTNEKLFF.

The chain couples TRBV27 to TRBJ2-2, with D unclear. Germline assignment: CDR1 MNHEY and CDR2 SMNVEV (reference sequence). The germline V and J ends were trimmed by 4 bases and 4 bases, with 13 bases remaining between them. The CDR3 consists of 15 residues. The CDR3 region has the DNA TGTGCCAGCAGTTCCCTTACAGAATTCACCGGGGAGCTGTTTTTT. Translating gives CASSSLTEFTGELFF.

This clone was counted between two and nine times. This chain joins TRBV10-3 and TRBJ1-6, with 10 bases identical to TRBD1. The CDR3 covers 15 residues. Germline V gene sequence: CDR1 ENHRY, CDR2 SYGVKD. J gave up 8 bases and V 5 bases, and 6 bases lay outside the gene matches. In nucleotides, the CDR3 is TGTGCCATCAGTAGAACCGGGACAGGGGATTCACCCCTCCACTTT. Protein product: CAISRTGTGDSPLHF.

The chain couples TRBV2 to TRBJ2-7; TRBD1 is a possible D gene (6 bases). CDR3 length: 14 amino acids. Germline-derived CDR1 and CDR2 are SNHLY and FYNNEI. V was pared by 7 bases and J by 5 bases, with 18 bases between. CDR3: CASKPQGRRNEQYF. CDR3 nucleotide sequence: TGTGCCAGCAAGCCACAGGGAAGGAGAAACGAGCAGTACTTC.

The chain has TRBV11-3 and TRBJ2-7, with D unresolved. Trimming removed 1 base at V and 2 bases at J, with 9 bases between. The CDR3 covers 14 residues. Germline V gene data show CDR1 as SGHNT and CDR2 as YENEEA. The CDR3 spells CASSLGQATYEQYF. In DNA form, the CDR3 reads TGTGCCAGCAGCTTAGGGCAGGCTACCTACGAGCAGTACTTC.

This clone was seen a single time. The rearrangement uses TRBV6-5 and TRBJ1-4; D may be TRBD1 (6 bases). Germline-derived CDR1 and CDR2 are MNHEY and SVGAGI. V was trimmed by 4 bases and J by 3 bases, leaving 12 bases between them. The CDR3 is 15 residues long. DNA for the CDR3: TGTGCCAGCAGTTTATCAGGGGTATCTAATGAAAAACTGTTTTTT. It codes for CASSLSGVSNEKLFF.

This chain links TRBV19 with TRBJ1-4; tentative D call: TRBD1 (6 bases). The CDR3 is 13 amino acids. CDR1 is LNHDA, CDR2 SQIVND, per germline (reference sequence). Trimming cost V 6 bases and J 8 bases, with 13 bases left between them. CDR3 sequence: CASRSRGGEKLFF. Here the CDR3 DNA reads TGTGCCAGTAGGTCCAGGGGTGGCGAAAAACTGTTTTTT.

The chain joins TRBV14 to TRBJ1-2; perhaps TRBD1 as D (6 bases). With 6 bases removed from V and 8 bases from J, the gap between germline ends came to 13 bases. This CDR3 comprises 12 residues. Germline CDR1 reads SGHDN; CDR2 reads FVKESK. The CDR3, as DNA: TGTGCCAGCAGGGGCAGGGGTGAAGGCTACACCTTC. This sequence encodes CASRGRGEGYTF.

The chain is built from TRBV27 and TRBJ1-1; TRBD1 matches 7 bases. Germline lookup yields CDR1 MNHEY and CDR2 SMNVEV (reference sequence). The V and J ends lost 5 bases and 5 bases, in that order; junction bases with no gene match: 11. The CDR3 covers 15 residues. CDR3 sequence: CASSRSTGMRTEAFF. The CDR3, as DNA: TGTGCCAGCAGTCGATCGACAGGGATGAGAACTGAAGCTTTCTTT.

This rearrangement joins TRBV11-2 to TRBJ1-6; D possibly corresponds to TRBD1 (5 bases). V shed 5 bases and J shed 9 bases, with 14 bases lying between them. Per germline, CDR1 SGHAT and CDR2 FQNNGV. This CDR3 comprises 14 residues. CDR3 coding DNA: TGTGCCAGCAGCCCTCCAGGGTATGGTTCACCCCTCCACTTT. It encodes CASSPPGYGSPLHF.

The V gene is TRBV29-1, the J gene TRBJ1-2; D unclear. The CDR3 runs 11 residues. From germline, CDR1 is SQVTM and CDR2 ANQGSEA. CDR3 nucleotide sequence: TGCACCTTTATGGAGGGCCATGGCTACACCTTC. The encoded protein is CTFMEGHGYTF.

The chain has TRBV28 and TRBJ2-1, with 7 bases matching TRBD2. Germline V lookup: CDR1 MDHEN, CDR2 SYDVKM. Unmatched junction bases numbered 5, after V lost 0 bases and J lost 3 bases. This CDR3 is 16 amino acids long. The CDR3 coding sequence is TGTGCCAGCAGTTTATGGGCGGGAGCCCGCTACAATGAGCAGTTCTTC. As protein: CASSLWAGARYNEQFF.

This clone was seen only once. The chain is built from TRBV24-1 and TRBJ2-1, with 10 positions matching TRBD1. The CDR3 sequence is 15 residues long. The J segment lost 8 bases and the V segment lost 4 bases, leaving 7 bases of the junction unmatched. CDR1 is KGHDR, CDR2 SFDVKD, per germline. CDR3 sequence: CATSESGDRGYEQFF. CDR3 in DNA: TGTGCCACCAGTGAATCCGGGGACAGGGGATATGAGCAGTTCTTC.

This sequence joins TRBV27 and TRBJ1-2; D is undetermined. The V end was cut by 6 bases, the J end by 8 bases, with 13 bases between. Per the germline V gene, CDR1 is MNHEY and CDR2 is SMNVEV (reference sequence). The CDR3 loop spans 12 amino acids. In DNA form, the CDR3 reads TGTGCCAGCAGCCCAAAGGGAGACGGCTACACCTTC. Encoded protein: CASSPKGDGYTF.

In regard to this clone: The junction departs from germline at one end; a sequencing error may be responsible. This sample also contains other DNA sequences that code for the same CDR3. The CDR3 loop is CASSLAGGHNEQFF. The DNA of the CDR3 is TGTGCCAGCAGTTTGGCAGGGGGTCACAATGAGCAATTCTTC. This rearrangement joins TRBV27 to TRBJ2-1, with TRBD1 matching 7 bases. Looked up from germline, CDR1 is MNHEY and CDR2 is SMNVEV (reference sequence). This CDR3 spans 14 amino acids.

The chain combines TRBV7-9 with TRBJ2-7; D is ambiguous. The germline CDR1 and CDR2 sequences are SEHNR and FQNEAQ (reference sequence). The CDR3 contains 14 residues. The V gene lost 1 base and the J gene lost 1 base, with 8 bases spanning the gap. The CDR3 DNA reads as TGTGCCAGCAGCTTAGAGAGGCAGTCCTACGAGCAGTACTTC. Protein: CASSLERQSYEQYF.

This chain uses TRBV19 with TRBJ1-2; a weak D match, TRBD1 (5 bases). Between the trimmed V and J ends, which lost 3 bases and 4 bases, there was a span of 15 bases. Germline V gives CDR1 LNHDA, CDR2 SQIVND (reference sequence). The CDR3 contains 15 residues. The chain's CDR3 is CASSIQGRAGYGYTF. The DNA for the CDR3 is TGTGCCAGTAGTATTCAGGGCAGGGCCGGCTATGGCTACACCTTC.

V usage is TRBV9 and J usage is TRBJ2-5; D gene ambiguous. The germline CDR1 and CDR2 sequences are SGDLS and YYNGEE. Trimming pared 4 bases from V and 7 bases from J, leaving 17 bases between. The CDR3 length is 14 residues. The CDR3 DNA sequence: TGTGCCAGCAGCTCGACCGGCCGCCCGGGGACCCAGTACTTC. This codes for CASSSTGRPGTQYF.

The chain employs TRBV4-3 and TRBJ2-2; TRBD1 aligns across 8 bases. Germline CDR1 reads LGHNA; CDR2 reads YSLEER. The V and J ends lost 3 bases and 0 bases, in that order; junction bases with no gene match: 3. This CDR3 is 16 amino acids long. This chain's CDR3 is CASSQMGQANTGELFF. As DNA, the CDR3 is TGCGCCAGCAGCCAGATGGGACAGGCGAACACCGGGGAGCTGTTTTTT.

The CDR3 DNA sequence: TGTGCCAGCAGTGCGGGGGACGGCTATGGCTACACCTTC. Translating gives CASSAGDGYGYTF. The V gene is TRBV28, the J gene TRBJ1-2; tentative D call: TRBD1 (5 bases). The length of the CDR3 is 13 residues. Germline CDR1 and CDR2: MDHEN and SYDVKM. Trimming removed 5 bases from V and 4 bases from J, with 11 bases in between.

The J gene is TRBJ2-3, the V gene TRBV6-5; TRBD1 aligns across 8 bases. Germline CDR1 is MNHEY and CDR2 is SVGAGI. The V gene end was trimmed by 5 bases and the J gene end by 0 bases; junction bases not matched to a gene: 4. The CDR3 runs to 15 residues. CDR3 protein: CASSPDRGSTDTQYF. The CDR3 nucleotides read TGTGCCAGCAGTCCCGACAGGGGCAGCACAGATACGCAGTATTTT.

This chain uses TRBV3-1 (or the pseudogene TRBV3-2) with TRBJ1-4; 9 nucleotides line up with TRBD1. Germline V gives CDR1 LGHDT, CDR2 YNNKEL (reference sequence). The CDR3 runs 16 residues. V trimming: 4 bases; J trimming: 8 bases; junction bases outside the gene matches: 11. In DNA form, the CDR3 reads TGTGCCAGCAGCCCGACCTCCGGGACAGGGCCGGAAAAACTGTTTTTT. Its translation is CASSPTSGTGPEKLFF.

This clone was recorded only once. The CDR3 protein is CASSENRGNGEQYF. CDR3 bases: TGTGCCAGCAGTGAGAACAGGGGGAACGGAGAGCAGTACTTC. The genes are TRBV6-1 and TRBJ2-7, with 8 bases matching TRBD1. From germline, CDR1 is MNHNS and CDR2 SASEGT. V lost 3 bases, J lost 7 bases, and 8 bases stayed unmatched. CDR3 length: 14 residues.

The chain couples TRBV7-9 to TRBJ2-5; 10 bases agree with TRBD1. This CDR3 spans 19 amino acids. Trimming cost V 0 bases and J 0 bases; bases outside gene matches: 10. CDR1 and CDR2 (germline): SEHNR, FQNEAQ (reference sequence). In DNA, the CDR3 is TGTGCCAGCAGCTTAGCAATGGGACAGGGGTCCCTGTACCAAGAGACCCAGTACTTC. Protein sequence: CASSLAMGQGSLYQETQYF.

The genes are TRBV27 and TRBJ2-3; D unresolved. CDR1 is MNHEY and CDR2 is SMNVEV in the germline V gene (reference sequence). This CDR3 is built from 14 residues. V dropped 5 bases and J dropped 1 base, with 10 bases sitting between them. The CDR3 DNA is TGTGCCAGCAGTCGGGTTCCGGGCACAGATACGCAGTATTTT. It codes for CASSRVPGTDTQYF.

This chain joins TRBV12-3 or TRBV12-4 and TRBJ2-3; D call uncertain. The CDR3 runs 11 residues. Between the trimmed V and J ends, which lost 5 bases and 11 bases, there was a span of 11 bases. The CDR3 protein is CASSPGFGQYF. The CDR3, as DNA: TGTGCCAGCAGTCCCGGGTTCGGGCAGTATTTT.